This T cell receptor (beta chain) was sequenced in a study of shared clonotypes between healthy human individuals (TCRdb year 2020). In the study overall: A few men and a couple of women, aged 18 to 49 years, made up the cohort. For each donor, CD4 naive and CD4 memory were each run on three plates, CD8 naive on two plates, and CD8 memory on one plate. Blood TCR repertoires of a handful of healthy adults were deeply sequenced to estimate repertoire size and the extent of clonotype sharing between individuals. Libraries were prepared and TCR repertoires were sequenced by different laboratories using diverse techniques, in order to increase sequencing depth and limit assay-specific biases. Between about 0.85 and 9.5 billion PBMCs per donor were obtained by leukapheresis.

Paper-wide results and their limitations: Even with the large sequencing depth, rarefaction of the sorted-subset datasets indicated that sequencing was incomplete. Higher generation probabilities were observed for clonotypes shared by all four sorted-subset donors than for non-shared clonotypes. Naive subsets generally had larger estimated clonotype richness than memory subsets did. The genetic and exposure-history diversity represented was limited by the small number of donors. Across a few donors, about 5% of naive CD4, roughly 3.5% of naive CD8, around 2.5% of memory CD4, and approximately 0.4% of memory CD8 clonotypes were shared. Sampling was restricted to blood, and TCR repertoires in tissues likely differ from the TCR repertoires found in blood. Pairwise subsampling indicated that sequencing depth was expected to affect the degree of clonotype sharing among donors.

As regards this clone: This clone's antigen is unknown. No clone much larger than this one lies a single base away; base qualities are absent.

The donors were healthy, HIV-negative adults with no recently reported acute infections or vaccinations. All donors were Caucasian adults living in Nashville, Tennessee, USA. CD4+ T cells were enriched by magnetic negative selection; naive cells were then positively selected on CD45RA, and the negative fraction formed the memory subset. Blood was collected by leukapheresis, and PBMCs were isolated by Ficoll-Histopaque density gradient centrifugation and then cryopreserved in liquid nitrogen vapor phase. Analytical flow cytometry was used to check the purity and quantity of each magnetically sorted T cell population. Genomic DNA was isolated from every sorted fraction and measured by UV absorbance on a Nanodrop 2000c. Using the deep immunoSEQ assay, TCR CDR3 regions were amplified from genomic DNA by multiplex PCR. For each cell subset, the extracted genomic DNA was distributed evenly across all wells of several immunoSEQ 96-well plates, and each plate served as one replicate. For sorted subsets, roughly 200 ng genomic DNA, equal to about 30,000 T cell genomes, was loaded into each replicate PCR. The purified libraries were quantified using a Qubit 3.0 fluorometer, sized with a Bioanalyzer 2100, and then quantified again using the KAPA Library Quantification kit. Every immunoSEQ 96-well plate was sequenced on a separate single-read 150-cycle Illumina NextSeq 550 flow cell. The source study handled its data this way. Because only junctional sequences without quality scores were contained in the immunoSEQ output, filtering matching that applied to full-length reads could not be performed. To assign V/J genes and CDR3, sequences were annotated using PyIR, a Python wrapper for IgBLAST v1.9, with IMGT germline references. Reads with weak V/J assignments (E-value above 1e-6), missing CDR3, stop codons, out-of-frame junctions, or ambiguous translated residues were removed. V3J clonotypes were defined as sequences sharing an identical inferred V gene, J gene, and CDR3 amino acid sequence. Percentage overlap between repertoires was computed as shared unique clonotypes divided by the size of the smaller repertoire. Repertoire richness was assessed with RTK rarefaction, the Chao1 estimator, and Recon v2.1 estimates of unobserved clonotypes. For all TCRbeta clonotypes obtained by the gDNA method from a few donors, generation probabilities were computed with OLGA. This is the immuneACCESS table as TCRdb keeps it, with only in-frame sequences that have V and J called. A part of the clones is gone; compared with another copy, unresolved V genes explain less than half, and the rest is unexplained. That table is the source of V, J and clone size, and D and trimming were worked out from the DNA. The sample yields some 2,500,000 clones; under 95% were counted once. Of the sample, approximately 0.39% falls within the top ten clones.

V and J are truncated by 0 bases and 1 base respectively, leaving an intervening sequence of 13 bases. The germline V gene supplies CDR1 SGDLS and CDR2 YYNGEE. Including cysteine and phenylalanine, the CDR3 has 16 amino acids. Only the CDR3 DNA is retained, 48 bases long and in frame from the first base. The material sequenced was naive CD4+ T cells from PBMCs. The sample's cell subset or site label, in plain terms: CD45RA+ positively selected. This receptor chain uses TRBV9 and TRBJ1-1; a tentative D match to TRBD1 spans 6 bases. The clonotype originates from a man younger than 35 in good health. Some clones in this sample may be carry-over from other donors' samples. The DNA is TGTGCCAGCAGCGTAGGGGGCAGGGGACAGAACACTGAAGCTTTCTTT. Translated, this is CASSVGGRGQNTEAFF.